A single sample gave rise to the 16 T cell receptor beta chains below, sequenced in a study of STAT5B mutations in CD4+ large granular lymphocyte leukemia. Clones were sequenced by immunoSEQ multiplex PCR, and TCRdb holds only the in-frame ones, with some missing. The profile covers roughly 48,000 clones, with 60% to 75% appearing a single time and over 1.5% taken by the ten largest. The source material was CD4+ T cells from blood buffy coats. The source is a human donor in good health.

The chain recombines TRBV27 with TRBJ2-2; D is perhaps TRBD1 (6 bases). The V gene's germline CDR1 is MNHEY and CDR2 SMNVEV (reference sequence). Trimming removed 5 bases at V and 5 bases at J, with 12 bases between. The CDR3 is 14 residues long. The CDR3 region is CASSPQGITGELFF. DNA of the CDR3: TGTGCCAGCAGTCCACAGGGAATTACCGGGGAGCTGTTTTTT.

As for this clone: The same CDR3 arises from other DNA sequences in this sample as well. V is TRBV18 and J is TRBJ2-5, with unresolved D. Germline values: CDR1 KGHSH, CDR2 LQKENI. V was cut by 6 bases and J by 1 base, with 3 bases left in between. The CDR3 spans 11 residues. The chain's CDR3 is CASSSQETQYF. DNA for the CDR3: TGTGCCAGCTCCTCCCAAGAGACCCAGTACTTC. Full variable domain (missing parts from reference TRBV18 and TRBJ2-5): NAGVMQNPRHLVRRRGQEARLRCSPMKGHSHVYWYRQLPEEGLKFMVYLQKENIIDESGMPKERFSAEFPKEGPSILRIQQVVRGDSAAYFCASSSQETQYFGPGTRLLVL.

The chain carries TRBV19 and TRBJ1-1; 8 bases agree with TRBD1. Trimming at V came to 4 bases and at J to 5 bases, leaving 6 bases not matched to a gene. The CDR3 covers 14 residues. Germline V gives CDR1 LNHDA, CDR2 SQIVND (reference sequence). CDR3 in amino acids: CASSTDRGSTEAFF. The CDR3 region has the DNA TGTGCCAGTAGTACCGACAGGGGATCGACTGAAGCTTTCTTT.

DNA of the CDR3: TGCGCCAGCAGCTTGGAGGTGGACTATGGCTACACCTTC. This translates into CASSLEVDYGYTF. The genes are TRBV5-1 and TRBJ1-2, with unresolved D. The germline V and J ends were trimmed by 0 bases and 3 bases, with 6 bases remaining between them. Germline V gene data show CDR1 as SGHRS and CDR2 as YFSETQ. The CDR3 is made up of 13 amino acids.

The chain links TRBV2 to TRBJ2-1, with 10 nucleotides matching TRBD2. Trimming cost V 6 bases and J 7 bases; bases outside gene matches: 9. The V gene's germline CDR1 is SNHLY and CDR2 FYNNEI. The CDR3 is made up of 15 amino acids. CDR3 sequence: CASRDLGLARNEQFF. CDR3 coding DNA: TGTGCCAGCAGAGACCTGGGACTAGCGAGAAATGAGCAGTTCTTC.

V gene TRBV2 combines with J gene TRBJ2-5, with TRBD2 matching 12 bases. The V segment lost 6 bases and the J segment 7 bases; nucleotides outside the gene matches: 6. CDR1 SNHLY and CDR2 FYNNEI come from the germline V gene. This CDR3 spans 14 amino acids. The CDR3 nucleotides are TGTGCCAGCAGGACTAGCGGGGGACCTCGGACCCAGTACTTC. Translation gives CASRTSGGPRTQYF.

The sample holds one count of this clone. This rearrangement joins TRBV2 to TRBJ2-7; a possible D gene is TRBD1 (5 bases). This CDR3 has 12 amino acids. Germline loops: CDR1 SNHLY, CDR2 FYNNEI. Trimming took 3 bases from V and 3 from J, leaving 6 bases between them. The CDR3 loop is CASSEQGYEQYV. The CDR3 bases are TGTGCCAGCAGTGAGCAGGGCTACGAGCAGTACGTC.

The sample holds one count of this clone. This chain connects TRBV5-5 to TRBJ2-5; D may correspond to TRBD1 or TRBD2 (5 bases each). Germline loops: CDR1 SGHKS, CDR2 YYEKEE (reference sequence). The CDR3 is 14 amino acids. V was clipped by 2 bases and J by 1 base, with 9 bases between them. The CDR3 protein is CASSFQGAQETQYF. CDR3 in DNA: TGTGCCAGCAGCTTCCAGGGAGCCCAAGAGACCCAGTACTTC.

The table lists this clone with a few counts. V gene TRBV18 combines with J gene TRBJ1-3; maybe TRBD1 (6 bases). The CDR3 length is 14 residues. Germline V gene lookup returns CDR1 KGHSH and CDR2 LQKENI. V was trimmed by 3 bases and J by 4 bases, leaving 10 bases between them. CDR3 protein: CASSPQGKGNTIYF. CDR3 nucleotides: TGTGCCAGCTCACCTCAGGGGAAAGGAAACACCATATATTTT. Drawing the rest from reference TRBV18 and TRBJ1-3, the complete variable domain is NAGVMQNPRHLVRRRGQEARLRCSPMKGHSHVYWYRQLPEEGLKFMVYLQKENIIDESGMPKERFSAEFPKEGPSILRIQQVVRGDSAAYFCASSPQGKGNTIYFGEGSWLTVV.

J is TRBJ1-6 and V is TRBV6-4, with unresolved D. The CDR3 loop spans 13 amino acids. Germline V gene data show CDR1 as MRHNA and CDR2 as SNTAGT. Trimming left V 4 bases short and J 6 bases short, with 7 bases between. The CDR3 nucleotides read TGTGCCAGCAGTGTTAGGCCTAATTCACCCCTCCACTTT. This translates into CASSVRPNSPLHF.

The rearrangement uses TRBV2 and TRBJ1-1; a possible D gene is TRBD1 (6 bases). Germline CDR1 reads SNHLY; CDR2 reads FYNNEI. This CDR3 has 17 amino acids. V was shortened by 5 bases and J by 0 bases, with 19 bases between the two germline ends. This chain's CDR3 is CASSNRDTTLMNTEAFF. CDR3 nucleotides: TGTGCCAGCAGTAACCGGGACACAACCCTAATGAACACTGAAGCTTTCTTT.

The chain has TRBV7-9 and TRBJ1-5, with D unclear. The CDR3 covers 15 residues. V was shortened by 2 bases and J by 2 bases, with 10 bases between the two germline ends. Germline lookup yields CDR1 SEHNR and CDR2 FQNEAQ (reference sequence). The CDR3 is CASSLRTRCNQPQHF. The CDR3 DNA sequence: TGTGCCAGCAGCTTACGCACCCGGTGCAATCAGCCCCAGCATTTT.

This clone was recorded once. CDR3 nucleotides: TGTGCCAGCAGCTTAGGTCAAACCGGGGAGCTGTTTTTT. Translated, it gives CASSLGQTGELFF. J is TRBJ2-2 and V is TRBV7-6; no reliable D call. CDR1 is SGHVS, CDR2 FNYEAQ, per germline. CDR3 length equals 13 residues. V gave up 1 base and J gave up 5 bases, with 5 bases separating them. The full variable domain, with the rest looked up from reference TRBV7-6 and TRBJ2-2, is GAGVSQSPRYKVTKRGQDVALRCDPISGHVSLYWYRQALGQGPEFLTYFNYEAQQDKSGLPNDRFSAERPEGSISTLTIQRTEQRDSAMYRCASSLGQTGELFFGEGSRLTVL.

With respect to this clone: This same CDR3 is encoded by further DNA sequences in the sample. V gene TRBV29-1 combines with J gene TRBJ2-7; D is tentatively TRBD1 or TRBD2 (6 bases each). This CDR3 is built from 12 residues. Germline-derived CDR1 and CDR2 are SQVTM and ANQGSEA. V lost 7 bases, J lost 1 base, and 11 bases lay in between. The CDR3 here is CSAGGGSYEQYF. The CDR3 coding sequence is TGCAGCGCCGGGGGCGGTTCCTACGAGCAGTACTTC.

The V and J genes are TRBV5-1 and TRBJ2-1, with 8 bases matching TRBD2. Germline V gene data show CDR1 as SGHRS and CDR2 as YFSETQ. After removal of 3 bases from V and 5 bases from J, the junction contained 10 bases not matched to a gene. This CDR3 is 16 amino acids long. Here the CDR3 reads CASSSLTSGFDNEQFF. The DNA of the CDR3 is TGCGCCAGCAGCTCGCTTACTAGCGGATTCGACAATGAGCAGTTCTTC.

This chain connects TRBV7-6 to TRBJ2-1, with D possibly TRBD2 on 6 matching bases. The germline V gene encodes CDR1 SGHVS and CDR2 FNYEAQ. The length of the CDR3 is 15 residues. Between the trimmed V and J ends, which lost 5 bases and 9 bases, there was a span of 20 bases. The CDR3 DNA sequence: TGTGCCAGCAGCCCCACCGGGACGCAGGAGGGTGAGCAGTTCTTC. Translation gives CASSPTGTQEGEQFF.